This T cell receptor beta chain is drawn from a study of human T cells and chemical hapten exposure. Study context: Each week of the roughly 24-week study, patients had diphenylcyclopropenone applied to the scalp.

TCRdb itself ran the RACE reads through MiXCR, one entry per CDR3 protein. Here the sample spans nearly 350,000 distinct CDR3 sequences, about 7% being singletons. This CDR3 contains 14 residues. V dropped 3 bases and J dropped 7 bases, with 13 bases sitting between them. Sample time point: patch test 1, 2 weeks after DPC sensitization. The treatment here: therapeutic diphenylcyclopropenone sensitization with weekly scalp DPC. Ten or more counts support this clonotype. Specimen: whole blood, collected in connection with sensitization to the hapten diphenylcyclopropenone (DPC). The V call is TRBV12-3 or TRBV12-4, the J call TRBJ2-1, with a weak D call TRBD2 (5 bases). The TCR sequence derives from a woman younger than 30 with alopecia areata. Some clones in this sample may be carry-over from other donors' samples. The CDR3, as DNA: TGTGCCAGCAGTTTTCAGGACTGGGGAAATGAGCAGTTCTTC. Protein sequence: CASSFQDWGNEQFF.